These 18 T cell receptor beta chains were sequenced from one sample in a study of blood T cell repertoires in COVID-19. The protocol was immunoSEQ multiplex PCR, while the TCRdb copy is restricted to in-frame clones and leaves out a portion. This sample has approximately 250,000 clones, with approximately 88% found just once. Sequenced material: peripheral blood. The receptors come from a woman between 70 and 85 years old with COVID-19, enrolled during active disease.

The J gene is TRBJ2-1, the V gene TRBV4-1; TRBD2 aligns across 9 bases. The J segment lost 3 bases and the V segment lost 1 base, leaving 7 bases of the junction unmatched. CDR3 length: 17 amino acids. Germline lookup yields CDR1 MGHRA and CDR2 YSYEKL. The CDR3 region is CASSQGVAGVGYNEQFF. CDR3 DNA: TGCGCCAGCAGCCAAGGGGTAGCGGGAGTGGGCTACAATGAGCAGTTCTTC.

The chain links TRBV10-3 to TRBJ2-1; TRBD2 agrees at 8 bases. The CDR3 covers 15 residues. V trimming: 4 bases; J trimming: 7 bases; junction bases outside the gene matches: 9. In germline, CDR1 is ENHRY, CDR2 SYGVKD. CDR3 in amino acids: CAISVSGGGYNEQFF. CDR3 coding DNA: TGTGCCATCAGTGTGTCGGGAGGGGGTTATAATGAGCAGTTCTTC.

CDR3 sequence reads: CSVAASTSGLTYEQYF. The CDR3 region has the DNA TGCAGCGTCGCCGCGAGTACTAGCGGCCTAACCTACGAGCAGTACTTC. V is TRBV29-1 and J is TRBJ2-7; the match to TRBD2 covers 8 bases. The CDR3 contains 16 residues. CDR1 is SQVTM and CDR2 is ANQGSEA in the germline V gene. J was trimmed by 2 bases and V by 6 bases; bases with no gene match: 15.

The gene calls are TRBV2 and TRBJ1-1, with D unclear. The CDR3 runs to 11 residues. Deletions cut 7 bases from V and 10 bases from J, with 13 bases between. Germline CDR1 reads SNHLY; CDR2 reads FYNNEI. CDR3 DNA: TGTGCCAGCACCTCTGGCCGGGGAGCTTTCTTT. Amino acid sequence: CASTSGRGAFF.

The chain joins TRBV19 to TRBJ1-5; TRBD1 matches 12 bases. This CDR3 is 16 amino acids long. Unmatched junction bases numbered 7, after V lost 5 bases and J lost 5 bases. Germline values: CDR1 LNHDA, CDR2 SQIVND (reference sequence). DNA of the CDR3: TGTGCCAGTAGTGCCGGGACAGGGGGCGCCTATCAGCCCCAGCATTTT. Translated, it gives CASSAGTGGAYQPQHF.

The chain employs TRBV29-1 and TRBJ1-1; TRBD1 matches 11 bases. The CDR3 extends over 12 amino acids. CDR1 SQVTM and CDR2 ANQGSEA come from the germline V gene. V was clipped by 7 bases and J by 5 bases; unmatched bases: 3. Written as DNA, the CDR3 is TGCAGCGGGGGACAGGGGGAAACTGAAGCTTTCTTT. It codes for CSGGQGETEAFF.

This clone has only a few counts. The CDR3 here is CASSPNTRRDATGELFF. The CDR3, as DNA: TGCGCCAGCAGCCCTAACACGCGGAGGGACGCCACCGGGGAGCTGTTTTTT. The chain has TRBV4-3 and TRBJ2-2; D possibly corresponds to TRBD2 (6 bases). Trimming removed 4 bases from V and 4 bases from J, with 19 bases in between. Germline V gene lookup returns CDR1 LGHNA and CDR2 YSLEER. The CDR3 length is 17 residues.

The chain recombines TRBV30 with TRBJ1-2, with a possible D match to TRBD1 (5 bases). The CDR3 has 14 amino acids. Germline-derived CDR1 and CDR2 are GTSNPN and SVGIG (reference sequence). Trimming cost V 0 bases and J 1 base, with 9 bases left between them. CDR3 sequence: CAWSVWGSNYGYTF. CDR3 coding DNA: TGTGCCTGGAGTGTCTGGGGCAGTAACTATGGCTACACCTTC.

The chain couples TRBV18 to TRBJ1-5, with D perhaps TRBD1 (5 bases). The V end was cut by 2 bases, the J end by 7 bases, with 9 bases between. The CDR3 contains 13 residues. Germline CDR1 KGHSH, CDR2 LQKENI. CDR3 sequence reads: CASSPSGWQPQHF. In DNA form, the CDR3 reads TGTGCCAGCTCACCATCAGGGTGGCAGCCCCAGCATTTT.

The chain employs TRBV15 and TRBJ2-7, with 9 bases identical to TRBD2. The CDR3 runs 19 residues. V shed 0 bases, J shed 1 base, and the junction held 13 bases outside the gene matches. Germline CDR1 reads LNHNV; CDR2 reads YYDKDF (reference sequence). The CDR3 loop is CATSRDSPWGAGGSYEQYF. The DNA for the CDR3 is TGTGCCACCAGCAGAGATTCGCCGTGGGGAGCGGGAGGTTCCTACGAGCAGTACTTC.

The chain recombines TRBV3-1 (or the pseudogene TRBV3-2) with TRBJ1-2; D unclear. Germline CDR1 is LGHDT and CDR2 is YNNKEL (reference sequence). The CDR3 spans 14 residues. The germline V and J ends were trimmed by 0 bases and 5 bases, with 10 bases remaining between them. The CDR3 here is CASSQESGRYGYTF. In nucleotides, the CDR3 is TGTGCCAGCAGCCAAGAGTCAGGCCGTTATGGCTACACCTTC.

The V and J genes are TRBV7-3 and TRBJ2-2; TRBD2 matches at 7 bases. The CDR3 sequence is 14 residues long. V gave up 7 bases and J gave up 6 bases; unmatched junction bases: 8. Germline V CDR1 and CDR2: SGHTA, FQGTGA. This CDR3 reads CASNSGGGAGELFF. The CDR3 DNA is TGTGCCAGCAACTCCGGGGGAGGGGCCGGGGAGCTGTTTTTT.

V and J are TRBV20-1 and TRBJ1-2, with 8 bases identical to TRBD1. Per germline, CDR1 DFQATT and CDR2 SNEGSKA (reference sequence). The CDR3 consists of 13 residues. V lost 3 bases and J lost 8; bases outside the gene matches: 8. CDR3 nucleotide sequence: TGCAGTGCTAGTCCGCAGGGGGCCGAGGGCTACACCTTC. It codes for CSASPQGAEGYTF.

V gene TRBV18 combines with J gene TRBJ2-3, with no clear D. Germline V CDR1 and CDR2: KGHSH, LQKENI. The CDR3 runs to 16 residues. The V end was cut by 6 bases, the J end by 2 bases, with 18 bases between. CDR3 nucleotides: TGTGCCAGCTCGCCATATAAGACTCAAAACACAGATACGCAGTATTTT. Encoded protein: CASSPYKTQNTDTQYF. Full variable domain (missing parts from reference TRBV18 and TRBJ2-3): NAGVMQNPRHLVRRRGQEARLRCSPMKGHSHVYWYRQLPEEGLKFMVYLQKENIIDESGMPKERFSAEFPKEGPSILRIQQVVRGDSAAYFCASSPYKTQNTDTQYFGPGTRLTVL.

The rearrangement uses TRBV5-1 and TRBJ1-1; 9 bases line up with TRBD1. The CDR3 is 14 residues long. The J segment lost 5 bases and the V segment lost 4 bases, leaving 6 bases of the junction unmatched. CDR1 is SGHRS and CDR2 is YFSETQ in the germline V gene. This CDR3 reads CASSPQGAQTEAFF. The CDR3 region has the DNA TGCGCCAGCAGCCCACAGGGGGCGCAGACTGAAGCTTTCTTT.

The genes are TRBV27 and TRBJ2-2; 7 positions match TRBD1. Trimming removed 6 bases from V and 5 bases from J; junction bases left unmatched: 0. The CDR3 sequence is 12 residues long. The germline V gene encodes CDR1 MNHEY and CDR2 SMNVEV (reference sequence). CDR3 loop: CASSRGTGELFF. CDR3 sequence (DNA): TGTGCCAGCAGCAGGGGGACCGGGGAGCTGTTTTTT.

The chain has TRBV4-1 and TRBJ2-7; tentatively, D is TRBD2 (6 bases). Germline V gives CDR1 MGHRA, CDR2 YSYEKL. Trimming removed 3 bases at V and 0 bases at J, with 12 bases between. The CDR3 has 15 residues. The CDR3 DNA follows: TGCGCCAGCAGCCATCCGGGACTGTCCTCCTACGAGCAGTACTTC. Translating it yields CASSHPGLSSYEQYF.

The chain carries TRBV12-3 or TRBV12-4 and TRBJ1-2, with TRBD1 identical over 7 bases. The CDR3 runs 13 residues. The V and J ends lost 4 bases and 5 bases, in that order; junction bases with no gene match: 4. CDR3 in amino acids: CASSSGTEYGYTF. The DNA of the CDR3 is TGTGCCAGCAGTTCCGGGACAGAATATGGCTACACCTTC.